The 3 T cell receptor beta chains below were found in one sample sequenced in a study of cytomegalovirus exposure and HLA in healthy donors. It was with 60 Vbeta and 13 Jbeta primers that the PCR ran. Using immunoSEQ multiplex PCR, the repertoire was profiled, and TCRdb retains in-frame clones only, with some absent. Of 200,000 or so clones in the sample, 76% are singletons; the top ten hold roughly 0.62%. Sequenced: PBMCs. These receptors were obtained from a man between 18 and 35 years old in good health and CMV-seronegative.

The rearrangement joins TRBV5-1 to TRBJ1-1; D is perhaps TRBD1 (6 bases). Per the germline V gene, CDR1 is SGHRS and CDR2 is YFSETQ. The CDR3 extends over 14 amino acids. Deletions cut 4 bases from V and 2 bases from J, with 12 bases between. The CDR3 region has the DNA TGCGCCAGCAGCCCGGACAGTACAAACACTGAAGCTTTCTTT. Its translation is CASSPDSTNTEAFF.

This clone is termed medium-sized. The chain recombines TRBV6-1 with TRBJ2-3; TRBD2 aligns across 12 bases. Germline V gives CDR1 MNHNS, CDR2 SASEGT. The CDR3 sequence is 15 residues long. The J segment lost 4 bases and the V segment lost 2 bases, leaving 1 base of the junction unmatched. The DNA for the CDR3 is TGTGCCAGCAGTGAACTAGCGGGAGGGCCAGATACGCAGTATTTT. This gives the protein CASSELAGGPDTQYF.

V gene TRBV19 combines with J gene TRBJ1-5, with a tentative D call TRBD1 (5 bases). Germline lookup yields CDR1 LNHDA and CDR2 SQIVND (reference sequence). V was trimmed by 3 bases and J by 0 bases, leaving 9 bases between them. The CDR3 runs to 15 residues. CDR3 loop: CASSMYRLSNQPQHF. The CDR3 coding sequence is TGTGCCAGTAGTATGTACAGGCTTAGCAATCAGCCCCAGCATTTT.